Shown below are 27 T cell receptor beta chains from a single sample sequenced in a study of cytomegalovirus exposure and HLA in healthy donors. Researchers ran the PCR with 60 Vbeta and 13 Jbeta primers. Only in-frame clones appear in the TCRdb table, and some are missing; sequencing was by immunoSEQ multiplex PCR. The repertoire holds about 130,000 clones, around three quarters seen once, with 1% in the top ten. The sequenced sample was PBMCs. The source of these receptors is a middle-aged man in good health and CMV-seronegative.

V is TRBV5-4 and J is TRBJ2-6; TRBD2 agrees at 7 bases. This CDR3 comprises 16 residues. V lost 3 bases to trimming and J lost 1 base; unmatched junction nucleotides: 4. Germline values: CDR1 SGHNT, CDR2 YYREEE (reference sequence). The CDR3 protein is CASSWGGTSGANVLTF. The CDR3 nucleotides are TGTGCCAGCAGCTGGGGGGGGACTTCTGGGGCCAACGTCCTGACTTTC.

The chain joins TRBV25-1 to TRBJ1-1, with D tentatively TRBD1 (6 bases). The CDR3 consists of 14 residues. The germline V gene has CDR1 MGHDK and CDR2 SYGVNS. V lost 7 bases and J lost 1, with 13 bases in between. The CDR3 DNA sequence: TGTGCCAGCATACCGGGACATCCGAACACTGAAGCTTTCTTT. Translated: CASIPGHPNTEAFF.

V gene TRBV10-3 combines with J gene TRBJ1-2; 7 bases agree with TRBD1. This CDR3 region has 13 residues. The V gene end was trimmed by 6 bases and the J gene end by 6 bases; junction bases not matched to a gene: 7. Germline-derived CDR1 and CDR2 are ENHRY and SYGVKD. CDR3 region: CAIRFEGGHGYTF. The CDR3, as DNA: TGTGCCATCAGATTTGAAGGGGGCCATGGCTACACCTTC.

The V call is TRBV21-1, the J call TRBJ2-7; the tabulated D call, TRBD2, remains unverified against the DNA. TRBV21-1 is marked as a pseudogene. The CDR3 runs to 11 residues. In nucleotides, the CDR3 is TGTGCCAGCAACTTCTTAGTCGAACAGTACTTC. Translated, it gives CASNFLVEQYF.

Only a few counts were recorded for this clone. This rearrangement joins TRBV2 to TRBJ1-4; TRBD1 is a possible D gene (5 bases). The CDR3 loop spans 15 amino acids. V lost 7 bases and J lost 3, with 15 bases in between. Germline V CDR1 and CDR2: SNHLY, FYNNEI. The CDR3 DNA reads TGTGCCAGCATGGTCAGGGAGGGCCCTAATGAAAAACTGTTTTTT. This codes for CASMVREGPNEKLFF.

J is TRBJ2-3 and V is TRBV2; 9 positions agree with TRBD2. The V gene end was trimmed by 4 bases and the J gene end by 4 bases; junction bases not matched to a gene: 3. Germline V gives CDR1 SNHLY, CDR2 FYNNEI. The CDR3 runs to 14 residues. CDR3 region: CASSVGTSPDTQYF. For the CDR3, the DNA is TGTGCCAGCAGTGTGGGGACTAGCCCAGATACGCAGTATTTT.

This chain connects TRBV7-2 to TRBJ2-6; D unresolved. V was shortened by 3 bases and J by 0 bases, with 12 bases between the two germline ends. The germline CDR1 and CDR2 sequences are SGHTA and FQGNSA. The length of the CDR3 is 17 residues. The CDR3 region is CASSFLPTGSGANVLTF. The CDR3 coding sequence is TGTGCCAGCAGCTTTCTACCGACTGGCTCTGGGGCCAACGTCCTGACTTTC. The full variable domain, completed using reference TRBV7-2 and TRBJ2-6, is GAGVSQSPSNKVTEKGKDVELRCDPISGHTALYWYRQSLGQGLEFLIYFQGNSAPDKSGLPSDRFSAERTGGSVSTLTIQRTQQEDSAVYLCASSFLPTGSGANVLTFGAGSRLTVL.

The chain has TRBV7-2 and TRBJ1-1; D is possibly TRBD1 (5 bases). CDR3 length: 15 residues. Trimming stripped 5 bases from V and 3 bases from J, with 16 bases between. Germline V gene data show CDR1 as SGHTA and CDR2 as FQGNSA. The CDR3 sequence is CASSGLGGVDTEAFF. For the CDR3, the DNA is TGTGCCAGCAGCGGGCTGGGGGGAGTGGACACTGAAGCTTTCTTT.

This sequence joins TRBV19 and TRBJ2-2, with D possibly TRBD1 on 6 matching bases. Trimming stripped 5 bases from V and 6 bases from J, with 16 bases between. The V gene's germline CDR1 is LNHDA and CDR2 SQIVND (reference sequence). The CDR3 is made up of 15 amino acids. As DNA, the CDR3 is TGTGCCAGTAGTTGGGGACACCTATCACCCGGGGAGCTGTTTTTT. Its translation is CASSWGHLSPGELFF.

This chain uses TRBV13 with TRBJ2-7, with 12 bases fitting TRBD2. Trimming cost V 4 bases and J 0 bases; bases outside gene matches: 13. Germline-derived CDR1 and CDR2 are PRHDT and FYEKMQ (reference sequence). CDR3 length equals 19 residues. In nucleotides, the CDR3 is TGTGCCAGCAGCTCCGGACTAGCGGGATATGCCGCTGGCTCCTACGAGCAGTACTTC. As protein: CASSSGLAGYAAGSYEQYF.

V and J are TRBV7-2 and TRBJ2-1; 8 nucleotides match TRBD1. The CDR3 has 15 amino acids. The V and J ends lost 2 bases and 6 bases, in that order; junction bases with no gene match: 6. Per the germline V gene, CDR1 is SGHTA and CDR2 is FQGNSA. The CDR3 is CASSLLRGLSNEQFF. The CDR3, as DNA: TGTGCCAGCAGCTTACTCAGGGGGCTTAGCAATGAGCAGTTCTTC.

This clone was counted a few times. The V gene is TRBV29-1, the J gene TRBJ2-7; TRBD1 matches at 9 bases. Germline V gene sequence: CDR1 SQVTM, CDR2 ANQGSEA. V lost 6 bases and J lost 5; bases outside the gene matches: 2. The CDR3 loop spans 11 amino acids. This chain's CDR3 is CSVGTGNEQYF. In DNA, the CDR3 is TGCAGCGTGGGGACAGGGAACGAGCAGTACTTC.

The chain uses TRBV6-5 and TRBJ1-5, with a tentative D call TRBD1 (5 bases). CDR1 MNHEY and CDR2 SVGAGI come from the germline V gene. The CDR3 totals 15 residues. Trimming left V 6 bases short and J 4 bases short, with 16 bases between. The CDR3 region has the DNA TGTGCCAGCAGACACCGGACACACCCAAATCAGCCCCAGCATTTT. Translation gives CASRHRTHPNQPQHF.

The chain has TRBV15 and TRBJ2-5; maybe TRBD2 (5 bases). CDR1 LNHNV and CDR2 YYDKDF come from the germline V gene (reference sequence). The ends were cut back, 3 bases at V and 5 bases at J, with 16 bases in the middle. The CDR3 extends over 15 amino acids. In nucleotides, the CDR3 is TGTGCCACCAGCAGCGACGGGTCTCAGCGGGAGACCCAGTACTTC. It specifies CATSSDGSQRETQYF.

This clone was counted once. The chain uses TRBV4-1 and TRBJ2-5; perhaps TRBD1 as D (5 bases). V gave up 1 base and J gave up 4 bases, with 10 bases separating them. This CDR3 has 14 residues. Per germline, CDR1 MGHRA and CDR2 YSYEKL. The CDR3 is CASSQATAAETQYF. The CDR3 bases are TGCGCCAGCAGCCAAGCGACAGCTGCAGAGACCCAGTACTTC.

This chain connects TRBV28 to TRBJ1-2; TRBD1 agrees at 7 bases. CDR3 length: 15 amino acids. The germline CDR1 and CDR2 sequences are MDHEN and SYDVKM. With 6 bases clipped from V and 1 base from J, the junction kept 8 bases outside the gene matches. CDR3 region: CASSSTGEYNYGYTF. In DNA form, the CDR3 reads TGTGCCAGCAGCTCCACAGGGGAATATAACTATGGCTACACCTTC.

This rearrangement joins TRBV11-2 to TRBJ2-3, with a weak D call TRBD1 (6 bases). Germline V gene sequence: CDR1 SGHAT, CDR2 FQNNGV. The CDR3 is made up of 15 amino acids. V gave up 1 base and J gave up 4 bases, with 12 bases separating them. CDR3 nucleotide sequence: TGTGCCAGCAGCTTAGTGGGGGCAGGCTCAGATACGCAGTATTTT. This codes for CASSLVGAGSDTQYF.

The chain carries TRBV5-1 and TRBJ2-1; TRBD2 matches 9 bases. Germline loops: CDR1 SGHRS, CDR2 YFSETQ. The CDR3 consists of 15 residues. V shed 6 bases and J 5 bases; nucleotides not matched to a gene: 9. The CDR3 sequence: CASMGLAGGDNEQFF. The CDR3 bases are TGCGCCAGCATGGGACTAGCCGGGGGGGACAATGAGCAGTTCTTC.

The rearrangement uses TRBV30 and TRBJ2-2; D is unclear. V dropped 5 bases and J dropped 4 bases, with 11 bases sitting between them. Germline V CDR1 and CDR2: GTSNPN, SVGIG (reference sequence). CDR3 length: 13 residues. CDR3: CAWSAPSTGELFF. The CDR3 DNA reads TGTGCCTGGTCCGCCCCGAGCACCGGGGAGCTGTTTTTT. Complete variable domain (other parts from reference TRBV30 and TRBJ2-2): SQTIHQWPATLVQPVGSPLSLECTVEGTSNPNLYWYRQAAGRGLQLLFYSVGIGQISSEVPQNLSASRPQDRQFILSSKKLLLSDSGFYLCAWSAPSTGELFFGEGSRLTVL.

The rearrangement links TRBV7-9 to TRBJ2-7, with 8 bases matching TRBD1. CDR3 size: 15 residues. Losses at the gene ends were 3 bases for V and 5 bases for J; bases not matched to a gene: 9. Germline V gene sequence: CDR1 SEHNR, CDR2 FQNEAQ (reference sequence). The CDR3 loop reads CASSFSGTGLNEQYF. The CDR3 bases are TGTGCCAGCAGCTTCTCTGGGACAGGCTTGAACGAGCAGTACTTC.

The sample holds a few counts of this clone. Other DNA sequences in this specimen translate into the identical CDR3. The CDR3: CASSLVRETQYF. CDR3 nucleotides: TGTGCCAGCAGCTTAGTCCGGGAGACCCAGTACTTC. The rearrangement joins TRBV7-9 to TRBJ2-5, with unresolved D. Trimming stripped 1 base from V and 5 bases from J, with 5 bases between. The germline gives CDR1 SEHNR, CDR2 FQNEAQ (reference sequence). The CDR3 is 12 amino acids.

The chain is built from TRBV6-1 and TRBJ1-2; 8 bases fit TRBD1. Germline V lookup: CDR1 MNHNS, CDR2 SASEGT. V dropped 7 bases and J dropped 5; count of bases not matched to a gene: 9. This CDR3 comprises 14 residues. CDR3 coding DNA: TGTGCCAGCACCACCGGACAGGGAGGGTATGGCTACACCTTC. Its protein product is CASTTGQGGYGYTF.

J is TRBJ1-5 and V is TRBV2, with D hard to call. In germline, CDR1 is SNHLY, CDR2 FYNNEI. V lost 4 bases, J lost 0 bases, and 7 bases lay in between. The CDR3 contains 14 residues. The CDR3: CASSVGISNQPQHF. The DNA for the CDR3 is TGTGCCAGCAGTGTGGGCATTAGCAATCAGCCCCAGCATTTT.

This rearrangement joins TRBV6-5 to TRBJ2-7, with a tentative D call TRBD1 (6 bases). The CDR3 has 13 residues. Deletions cut 8 bases from V and 0 bases from J, with 11 bases between. Germline V gene sequence: CDR1 MNHEY, CDR2 SVGAGI. The CDR3 loop reads CASGRGNSYEQYF. The CDR3 nucleotides read TGTGCCAGCGGTAGGGGGAACTCCTACGAGCAGTACTTC.

The gene calls are TRBV7-2 and TRBJ2-2; 12 positions agree with TRBD2. CDR1 is SGHTA, CDR2 FQGNSA, per germline. With V trimmed by 5 bases and J by 3 bases, 1 base remained unmatched. This CDR3 is built from 15 residues. In DNA, the CDR3 is TGTGCCAGCAGCCGACTAGCGGGGGACACCGGGGAGCTGTTTTTT. Translation: CASSRLAGDTGELFF.

For the CDR3, the DNA is TGTGCCAGCAGGGCGGACAGGGTTAGAACTGAAGCTTTCTTT. It is translated as CASRADRVRTEAFF. The rearrangement uses TRBV5-4 and TRBJ1-1; 8 nucleotides match TRBD1. CDR1 and CDR2 from the germline V gene are SGHNT and YYREEE (reference sequence). After removal of 5 bases from V and 5 bases from J, the junction contained 8 bases not matched to a gene. The CDR3 has 14 amino acids.

J is TRBJ1-2 and V is TRBV15; TRBD1 matches at 9 bases. The CDR3 totals 16 residues. In germline, CDR1 is LNHNV, CDR2 YYDKDF (reference sequence). V lost 2 bases to trimming and J lost 2 bases; unmatched junction nucleotides: 6. In DNA form, the CDR3 reads TGTGCCACCAGCAGACCCGGACAGGGGACCAACTATGGCTACACCTTC. Encoded protein: CATSRPGQGTNYGYTF.